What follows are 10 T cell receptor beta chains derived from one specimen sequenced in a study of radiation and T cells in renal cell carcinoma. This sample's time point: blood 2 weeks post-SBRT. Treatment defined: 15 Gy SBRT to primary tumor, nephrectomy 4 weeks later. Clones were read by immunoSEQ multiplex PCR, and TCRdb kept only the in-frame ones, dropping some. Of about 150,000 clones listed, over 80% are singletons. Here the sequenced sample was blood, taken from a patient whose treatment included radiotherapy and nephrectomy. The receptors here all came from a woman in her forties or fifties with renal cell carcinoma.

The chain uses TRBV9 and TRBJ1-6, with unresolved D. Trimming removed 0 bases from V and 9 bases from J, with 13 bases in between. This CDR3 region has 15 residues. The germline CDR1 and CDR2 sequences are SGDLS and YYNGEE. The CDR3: CASSVGGISTSPLHF. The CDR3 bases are TGTGCCAGCAGCGTAGGTGGGATATCAACTTCACCCCTCCACTTT.

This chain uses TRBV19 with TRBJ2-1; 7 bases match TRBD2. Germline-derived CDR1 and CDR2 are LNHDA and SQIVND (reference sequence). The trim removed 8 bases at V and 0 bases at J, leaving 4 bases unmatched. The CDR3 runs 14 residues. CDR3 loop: CASERTSSYNEQFF. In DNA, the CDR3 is TGTGCCAGTGAGAGGACTAGCTCCTACAATGAGCAGTTCTTC.

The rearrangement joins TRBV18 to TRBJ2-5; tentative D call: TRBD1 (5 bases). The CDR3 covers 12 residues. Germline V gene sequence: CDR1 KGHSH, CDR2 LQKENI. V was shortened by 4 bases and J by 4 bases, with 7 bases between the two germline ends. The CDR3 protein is CASSRRGETQYF. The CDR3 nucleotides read TGTGCCAGCTCACGTAGGGGAGAGACCCAGTACTTC.

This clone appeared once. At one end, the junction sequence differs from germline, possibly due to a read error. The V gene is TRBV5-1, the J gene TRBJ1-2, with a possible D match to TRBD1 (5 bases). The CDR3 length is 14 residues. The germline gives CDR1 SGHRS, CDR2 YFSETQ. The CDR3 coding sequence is TGTACCAGCAGCTTGGGGCCGGTAGGGGATGGCTACACCTTC. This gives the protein CTSSLGPVGDGYTF.

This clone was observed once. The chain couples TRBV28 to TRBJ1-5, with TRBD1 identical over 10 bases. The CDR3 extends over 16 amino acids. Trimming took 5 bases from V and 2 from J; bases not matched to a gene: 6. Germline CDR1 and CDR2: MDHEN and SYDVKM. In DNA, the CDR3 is TGTGCCAGCAGTCCGACAGGGGGCAACGGCAATCAGCCCCAGCATTTT. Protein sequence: CASSPTGGNGNQPQHF.

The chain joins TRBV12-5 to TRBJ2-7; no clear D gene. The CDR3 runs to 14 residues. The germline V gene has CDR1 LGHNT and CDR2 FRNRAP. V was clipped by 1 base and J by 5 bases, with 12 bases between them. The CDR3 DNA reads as TGTGCTAGTGGTTTGGCCCCCCCACTGGACGAGCAGTACTTC. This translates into CASGLAPPLDEQYF.

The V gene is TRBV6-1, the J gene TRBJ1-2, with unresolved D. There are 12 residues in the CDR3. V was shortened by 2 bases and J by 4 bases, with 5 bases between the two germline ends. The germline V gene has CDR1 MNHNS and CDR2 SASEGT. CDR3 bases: TGTGCCAGCAGTGAATGGGGCTATGGCTACACCTTC. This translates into CASSEWGYGYTF.

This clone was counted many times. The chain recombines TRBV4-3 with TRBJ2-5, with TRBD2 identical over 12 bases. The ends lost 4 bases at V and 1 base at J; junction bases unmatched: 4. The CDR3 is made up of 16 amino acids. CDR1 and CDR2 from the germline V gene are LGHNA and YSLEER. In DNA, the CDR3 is TGCGCCAGCAGCCGGGGACTAGCGGGCGTCCAAGAGACCCAGTACTTC. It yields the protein CASSRGLAGVQETQYF.

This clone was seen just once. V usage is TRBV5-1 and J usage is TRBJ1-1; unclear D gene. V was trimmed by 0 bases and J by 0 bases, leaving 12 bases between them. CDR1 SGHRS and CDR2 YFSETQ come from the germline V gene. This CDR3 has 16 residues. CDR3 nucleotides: TGCGCCAGCAGCTTGGGGTATAGCCGAATGAACACTGAAGCTTTCTTT. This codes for CASSLGYSRMNTEAFF.

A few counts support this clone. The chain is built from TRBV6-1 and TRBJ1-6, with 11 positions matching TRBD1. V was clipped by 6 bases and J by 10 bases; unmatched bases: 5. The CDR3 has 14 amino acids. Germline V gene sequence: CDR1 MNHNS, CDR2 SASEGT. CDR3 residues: CASSLDRGQSPLHF. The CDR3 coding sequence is TGTGCCAGCAGCCTGGACAGGGGGCAATCACCCCTCCACTTT.